The 19 T cell receptor beta chains below come from one sample, sequenced in a study of technical replicates of blood from a handful of donors. Libraries were prepared by immunoSEQ multiplex PCR; TCRdb keeps only in-frame clonotypes and omits some of them. The sample records approximately 75,000 clones, roughly 95% being singletons. Sequenced sample: T cells isolated from PBMCs. The origin of the receptors is a human donor in good health.

This clone was recorded once. This chain uses TRBV29-1 with TRBJ2-5; D gene ambiguous. This CDR3 region has 13 residues. Germline CDR1 and CDR2: SQVTM and ANQGSEA. Trimming pared 8 bases from V and 0 bases from J, leaving 13 bases between. The CDR3 DNA reads TGCAGCACCCCCTCGGTGTACCAAGAGACCCAGTACTTC. Encoded protein: CSTPSVYQETQYF.

The V and J genes are TRBV11-3 and TRBJ2-7; 7 bases match TRBD1. Germline V gene data show CDR1 as SGHNT and CDR2 as YENEEA. The CDR3 has 16 amino acids. Losses at the gene ends were 5 bases for V and 0 bases for J; bases not matched to a gene: 10. DNA for the CDR3: TGTGCCAGCAGCCCGTCTAACAGGGGCAGCTCCTACGAGCAGTACTTC. The encoded protein is CASSPSNRGSSYEQYF.

The CDR3 here is CSVGGVTDGYTF. In DNA form, the CDR3 reads TGCAGCGTGGGAGGGGTAACCGATGGCTACACCTTC. The rearrangement links TRBV29-1 to TRBJ1-2; tentative D call: TRBD1 (5 bases). V was clipped by 6 bases and J by 6 bases, with 14 bases between them. Germline-derived CDR1 and CDR2 are SQVTM and ANQGSEA. The CDR3 covers 12 residues.

The gene calls are TRBV11-3 and TRBJ2-5; 8 bases are a match to TRBD1. J gave up 7 bases and V 0 bases, and 7 bases lay outside the gene matches. Germline V CDR1 and CDR2: SGHNT, YENEEA. The CDR3 spans 15 residues. Here the CDR3 reads CASSLDGQGGVTQYF. As DNA, the CDR3 is TGTGCCAGCAGCTTAGATGGACAGGGTGGCGTGACCCAGTACTTC.

The chain couples TRBV7-9 to TRBJ2-1; 7 bases map to TRBD2. Germline-derived CDR1 and CDR2 are SEHNR and FQNEAQ (reference sequence). This CDR3 is 12 amino acids long. The V segment lost 6 bases and the J segment 7 bases; nucleotides outside the gene matches: 3. The CDR3 DNA is TGTGCCAGCAGGACTAGCCTTAATGAGCAGTTCTTC. This encodes CASRTSLNEQFF.

This clone was seen once. This chain uses TRBV1 with TRBJ2-7; TRBD2 was called by the table and not checked on the DNA. TRBV1 is listed as a pseudogene. The CDR3 is 19 amino acids. This CDR3 reads CTSSQDGTSGLTRAYEQYF. As DNA, the CDR3 is TGCACCAGCAGCCAAGACGGGACTAGCGGCCTAACGAGGGCCTACGAGCAGTACTTC.

The V and J genes are TRBV5-1 and TRBJ1-4; D unresolved. This CDR3 spans 15 amino acids. The V gene lost 4 bases and the J gene lost 5 bases, with 15 bases spanning the gap. Germline CDR1 SGHRS, CDR2 YFSETQ. This chain's CDR3 is CASSPLGRSNEKLFF. The CDR3 DNA sequence: TGCGCCAGCAGCCCCCTCGGGAGGAGCAATGAAAAACTGTTTTTT.

In this sample, this clone turned up once. This chain uses TRBV6-6 with TRBJ1-4; D might be TRBD1 (5 bases). The length of the CDR3 is 14 residues. The germline gives CDR1 MNHNY, CDR2 SVGAGI (reference sequence). V was shortened by 6 bases and J by 3 bases, with 11 bases between the two germline ends. CDR3 sequence reads: CASSDSLSNEKLFF. DNA of the CDR3: TGTGCCAGCAGCGACAGTTTATCTAATGAAAAACTGTTTTTT.

In its sample, this clone was seen once. This rearrangement joins TRBV6-6 to TRBJ2-7, with 7 bases matching TRBD2. CDR3 size: 13 residues. Germline loops: CDR1 MNHNY, CDR2 SVGAGI (reference sequence). With V trimmed by 2 bases and J by 6 bases, 4 bases remained unmatched. The CDR3 bases are TGTGCCAGCAGTTACCCGGGGGGTTCCGAGCAGTACTTC. Translated, it gives CASSYPGGSEQYF.

CDR3 loop: CASSVGGTPATSGANVLTF. Written as DNA, the CDR3 is TGTGCCAGCAGCGTAGGAGGTACCCCAGCAACCTCTGGGGCCAACGTCCTGACTTTC. V gene TRBV9 combines with J gene TRBJ2-6; D gene unclear. The ends were cut back, 0 bases at V and 0 bases at J, with 16 bases in the middle. Germline lookup yields CDR1 SGDLS and CDR2 YYNGEE. The CDR3 runs to 19 residues.

The chain links TRBV15 to TRBJ2-5; 9 bases are shared with TRBD1. The CDR3 has 16 residues. Trimming took 2 bases from V and 1 from J; bases not matched to a gene: 5. Germline V gives CDR1 LNHNV, CDR2 YYDKDF (reference sequence). CDR3: CATSRWTGAIQETQYF. CDR3 DNA sequence: TGTGCCACCAGCAGATGGACAGGGGCGATCCAAGAGACCCAGTACTTC.

V usage is TRBV2 and J usage is TRBJ1-5; no firm D call. This CDR3 has 15 amino acids. The V and J ends lost 7 bases and 1 base respectively, with 14 bases between them. Per germline, CDR1 SNHLY and CDR2 FYNNEI. The CDR3 DNA reads as TGTGCCAGCAAGGTCCCAGGTCGGAGCAATCAGCCCCAGCATTTT. Translated: CASKVPGRSNQPQHF.

The rearrangement joins TRBV7-8 to TRBJ2-7; 9 bases agree with TRBD1. Unmatched junction bases numbered 6, after V lost 0 bases and J lost 0 bases. This CDR3 is 17 amino acids long. Germline V gene data show CDR1 as SGHVS and CDR2 as FQNEAQ. The DNA of the CDR3 is TGTGCCAGCAGCTTAGCGAGGGGGACAGGGAACTCCTACGAGCAGTACTTC. Translation: CASSLARGTGNSYEQYF.

The chain is built from TRBV7-4 and TRBJ2-7; 14 positions agree with TRBD2. Germline trimming cut 0 bases from V and 3 bases from J; bases unmatched to any gene: 13. The CDR3 loop spans 20 amino acids. Germline CDR1 is SGHVT and CDR2 is SQSDAQ. The CDR3 sequence is CASSLARATSGRAYNYEQYF. CDR3 sequence (DNA): TGTGCCAGCAGCTTAGCTCGGGCGACTAGCGGGAGGGCCTATAACTACGAGCAGTACTTC. The variable domain in full, with the rest retrieved from reference TRBV7-4 and TRBJ2-7, is GAGVSQSPRYKVAKRGRDVALRCDSISGHVTLYWYRQTLGQGSEVLTYSQSDAQRDKSGRPSGRFSAERPERSVSTLKIQRTEQGDSAVYLCASSLARATSGRAYNYEQYFGPGTRLTVT.

V and J are TRBV7-3 and TRBJ2-3; 9 bases line up with TRBD2. CDR1 and CDR2 from the germline V gene are SGHTA and FQGTGA. This CDR3 contains 14 residues. V lost 5 bases and J lost 8; bases outside the gene matches: 8. CDR3 DNA: TGTGCCAGCAGCCCGGGACTAGCCGGGGGTACGCAGTATTTT. Translation: CASSPGLAGGTQYF.

CDR3: CAWSDGEPETQYF. In DNA, the CDR3 is TGTGCCTGGAGTGACGGGGAGCCGGAGACCCAGTACTTC. The chain combines TRBV30 with TRBJ2-5, with D possibly matching TRBD2 (5 bases). CDR1 is GTSNPN and CDR2 is SVGIG in the germline V gene (reference sequence). Between the trimmed V and J ends, which lost 1 base and 5 bases, there was a span of 11 bases. The CDR3 extends over 13 amino acids.

Only one count was recorded for this clone. CDR3 DNA: TGTGCCAGCAGCCCTACTAGCGGGAGCGGTATGCAGTACTTC. Residues: CASSPTSGSGMQYF. This chain connects TRBV7-2 to TRBJ2-7; TRBD2 matches at 11 bases. The CDR3 runs 14 residues. Germline CDR1 and CDR2: SGHTA and FQGNSA. V shed 5 bases and J 9 bases; nucleotides not matched to a gene: 9.

This chain links TRBV10-3 with TRBJ1-2; D uncertain. From germline, CDR1 is ENHRY and CDR2 SYGVKD. Trimming took 5 bases from V and 3 from J, leaving 7 bases between them. The CDR3 loop spans 12 amino acids. This chain's CDR3 is CAISRTDYGYTF. Here the CDR3 DNA reads TGTGCCATCAGTCGTACGGACTATGGCTACACCTTC.

The chain couples TRBV7-2 to TRBJ1-4, with 8 bases matching TRBD1. In germline, CDR1 is SGHTA, CDR2 FQGNSA. The length of the CDR3 is 15 residues. With 4 bases clipped from V and 7 bases from J, the junction kept 8 bases outside the gene matches. The CDR3 nucleotides are TGTGCCAGCAGCTCCCGAGCAGACAGGGGTGAAAAACTGTTTTTT. It translates to CASSSRADRGEKLFF.